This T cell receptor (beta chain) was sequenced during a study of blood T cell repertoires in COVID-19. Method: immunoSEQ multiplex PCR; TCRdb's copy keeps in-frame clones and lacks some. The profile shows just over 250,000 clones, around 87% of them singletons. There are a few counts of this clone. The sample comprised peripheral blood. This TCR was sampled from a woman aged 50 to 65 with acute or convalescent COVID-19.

In nucleotides, the CDR3 is TGTGCCAGCAGTTTAGGCGCTTTAGGATGGCGGGAGGGCCGTGAGACGCAGTATTTT. Its protein is CASSLGALGWREGRETQYF. The chain couples TRBV5-4 to TRBJ2-3; 9 bases agree with TRBD2. V lost 5 bases, J lost 9 bases, and 25 bases stayed unmatched. CDR1 SGHNT and CDR2 YYREEE come from the germline V gene (reference sequence). The CDR3 is 19 amino acids.